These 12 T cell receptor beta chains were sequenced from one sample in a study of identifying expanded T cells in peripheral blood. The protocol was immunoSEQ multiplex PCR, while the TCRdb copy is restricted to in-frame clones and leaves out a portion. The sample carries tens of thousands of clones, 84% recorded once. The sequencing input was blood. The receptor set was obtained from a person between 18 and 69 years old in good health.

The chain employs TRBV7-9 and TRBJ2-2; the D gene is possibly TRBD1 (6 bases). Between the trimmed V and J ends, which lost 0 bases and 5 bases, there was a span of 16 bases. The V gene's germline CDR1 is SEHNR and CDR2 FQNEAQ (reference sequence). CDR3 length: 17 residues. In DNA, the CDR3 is TGTGCCAGCAGCTTAGCCCCCCTGGGGCAGGGGACCGGGGAGCTGTTTTTT. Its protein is CASSLAPLGQGTGELFF.

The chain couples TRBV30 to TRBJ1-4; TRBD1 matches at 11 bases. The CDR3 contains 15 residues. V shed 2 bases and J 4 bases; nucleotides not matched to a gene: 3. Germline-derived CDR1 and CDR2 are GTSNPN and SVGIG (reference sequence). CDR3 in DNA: TGTGCCTGGAGTCCCGGGACAGGGGGTAATGAAAAACTGTTTTTT. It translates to CAWSPGTGGNEKLFF.

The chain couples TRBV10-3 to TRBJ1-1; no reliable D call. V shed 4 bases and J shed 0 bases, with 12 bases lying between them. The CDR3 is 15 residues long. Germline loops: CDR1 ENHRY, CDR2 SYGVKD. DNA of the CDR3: TGTGCCATCAGTGTGTCTGGTTTATTGAACACTGAAGCTTTCTTT. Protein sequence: CAISVSGLLNTEAFF.

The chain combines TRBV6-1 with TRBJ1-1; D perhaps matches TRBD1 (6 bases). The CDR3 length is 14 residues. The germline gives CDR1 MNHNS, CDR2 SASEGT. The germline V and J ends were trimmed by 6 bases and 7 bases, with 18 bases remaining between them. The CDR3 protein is CASSLERGAIEAFF. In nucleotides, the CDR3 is TGTGCCAGCAGCCTAGAAAGGGGGGCCATTGAAGCTTTCTTT.

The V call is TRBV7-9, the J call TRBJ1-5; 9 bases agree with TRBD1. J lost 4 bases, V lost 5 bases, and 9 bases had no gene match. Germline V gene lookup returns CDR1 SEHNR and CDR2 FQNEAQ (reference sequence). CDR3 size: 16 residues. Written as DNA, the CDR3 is TGTGCCAGCAGCCCCCAGGGACAGGGAAGGAATCAGCCCCAGCATTTT. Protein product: CASSPQGQGRNQPQHF.

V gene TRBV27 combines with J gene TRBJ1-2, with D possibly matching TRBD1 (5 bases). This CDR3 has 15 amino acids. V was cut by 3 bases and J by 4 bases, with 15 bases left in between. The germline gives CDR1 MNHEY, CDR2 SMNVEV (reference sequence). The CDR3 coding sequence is TGTGCCAGCAGTTTTAGTGGGGGTGAAGCCTATGGCTACACCTTC. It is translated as CASSFSGGEAYGYTF.

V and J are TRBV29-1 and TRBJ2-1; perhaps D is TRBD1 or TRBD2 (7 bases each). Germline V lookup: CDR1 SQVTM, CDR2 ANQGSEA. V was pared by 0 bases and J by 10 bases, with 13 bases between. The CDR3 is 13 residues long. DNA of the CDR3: TGCAGCGTTGAAGAGCCCAGGGGGGGAGAGCAGTTCTTC. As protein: CSVEEPRGGEQFF.

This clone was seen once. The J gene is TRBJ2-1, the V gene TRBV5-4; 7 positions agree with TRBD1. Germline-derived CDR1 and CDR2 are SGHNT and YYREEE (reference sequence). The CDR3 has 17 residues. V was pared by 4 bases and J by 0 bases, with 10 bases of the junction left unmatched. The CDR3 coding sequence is TGTGCCAGCAGCCAGAGACAGGGATTTCCCTCCTACAATGAGCAGTTCTTC. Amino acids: CASSQRQGFPSYNEQFF.

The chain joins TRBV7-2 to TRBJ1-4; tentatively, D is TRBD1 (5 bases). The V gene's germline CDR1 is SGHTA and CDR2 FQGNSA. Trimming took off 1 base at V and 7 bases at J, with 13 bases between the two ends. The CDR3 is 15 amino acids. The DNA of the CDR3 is TGTGCCAGCAGCTTAGGGCGTCAGGGTGTTGAAAAACTGTTTTTT. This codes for CASSLGRQGVEKLFF.

The DNA of the CDR3 is TGTGCCAGCAGCCCCGACAGGGCAACCTATGGCTACACCTTC. Amino acid sequence: CASSPDRATYGYTF. This chain connects TRBV7-2 to TRBJ1-2; 7 bases fit TRBD1. Germline loops: CDR1 SGHTA, CDR2 FQGNSA. This CDR3 has 14 amino acids. J gave up 4 bases and V 5 bases, and 7 bases lay outside the gene matches.

The CDR3 region has the DNA TGTGCCACCAGCCCTATGAGGACACTAGCGGGAGGAAAGCAGTACTTC. This encodes CATSPMRTLAGGKQYF. The chain links TRBV15 to TRBJ2-7; 12 bases map to TRBD2. Germline lookup yields CDR1 LNHNV and CDR2 YYDKDF (reference sequence). The V gene end was trimmed by 5 bases and the J gene end by 8 bases; junction bases not matched to a gene: 13. This CDR3 region has 16 residues.

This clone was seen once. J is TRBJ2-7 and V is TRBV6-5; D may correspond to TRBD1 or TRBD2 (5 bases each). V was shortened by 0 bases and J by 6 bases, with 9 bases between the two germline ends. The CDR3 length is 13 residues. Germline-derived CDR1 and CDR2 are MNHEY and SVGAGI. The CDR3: CASSYSRGGEQYF. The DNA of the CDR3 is TGTGCCAGCAGTTACTCGAGGGGTGGCGAGCAGTACTTC.